The rows below give T cell receptor beta chains drawn from one sample of a study of blood T cell repertoires in COVID-19. TCRdb's copy holds only in-frame clones and misses some; the assay was immunoSEQ multiplex PCR. The sample contains more than 300,000 clones, about 90% of which appear only once. The sample consisted of peripheral blood. The receptors originated from a man younger than 35 who had recovered from COVID-19. Both conserved end residues are part of each CDR3. A D gene is named only where the DNA matches it firmly. Part of the rows lack a size; the others show once, few, many or a class for expanded clones.

D gene | clone size | J gene | V gene | CDR3 protein | CDR3 DNA
TRBD1 | NA | TRBJ1-1 | TRBV5-4 | CASSLGQGRLNTEAFF | TGTGCCAGCAGCTTGGGACAGGGGAGGTTGAACACTGAAGCTTTCTTT
NA | once | TRBJ2-7 | TRBV7-9 | CASRKDGAYEQYF | TGTGCCAGCAGAAAAGACGGGGCCTACGAGCAGTACTTC
TRBD1 | few | TRBJ1-5 | TRBV27 | CASSLKGRGQYSNQPQHF | TGTGCCAGCAGTTTAAAGGGCAGGGGGCAATATAGCAATCAGCCCCAGCATTTT
TRBD1 | NA | TRBJ1-1 | TRBV18 | CASSPSGQTEAFF | TGTGCCAGCTCACCATCGGGACAGACTGAAGCTTTCTTT
TRBD2 | once | TRBJ2-7 | TRBV5-1 | CASSLRSRGGSSYEQYF | TGCGCCAGCAGCTTGAGATCACGTGGCGGGAGCTCCTACGAGCAGTACTTC
NA | NA | TRBJ2-3 | TRBV18 | CASSRGTDTQYF | TGTGCCAGCTCACGAGGCACAGATACGCAGTATTTT
NA | NA | TRBJ2-2 | TRBV5-1 | CASSLGLFGTGELFF | TGCGCCAGCAGCTTGGGACTATTCGGGACCGGGGAGCTGTTTTTT
NA | NA | TRBJ1-1 | TRBV6-8 | CASSYRGRFSEAFF | TGTGCCAGCAGTTACCGCGGAAGGTTTTCAGAAGCTTTCTTT
NA | few | TRBJ1-5 | TRBV6-5 | CASSYGGNNQPQHF | TGTGCCAGCAGTTACGGGGGGAACAATCAGCCCCAGCATTTT
TRBD1 | NA | TRBJ2-7 | TRBV9 | CASSAMTGYRDEQYF | TGTGCCAGCAGCGCGATGACAGGGTATAGGGACGAGCAGTACTTC
NA | NA | TRBJ1-2 | TRBV12-3/TRBV12-4 | CASSLYSYGYTF | TGTGCCAGCAGTTTATATTCCTATGGCTACACCTTC
TRBD1 | once | TRBJ2-5 | TRBV12-3/TRBV12-4 | CASTGQGGETQYF | TGTGCCAGCACAGGACAGGGGGGAGAGACCCAGTACTTC
NA | NA | TRBJ2-3 | TRBV27 | CASSLFSGFEDTQYF | TGTGCCAGCAGTTTATTTTCCGGGTTCGAGGATACGCAGTATTTT
TRBD1 | once | TRBJ2-1 | TRBV6-5 | CASSYSTGFHQFF | TGTGCCAGCAGTTACTCGACAGGGTTTCATCAGTTCTTC
TRBD1 | NA | TRBJ1-6 | TRBV30 | CAWSTGGTGDSPLHF | TGTGCCTGGTCGACTGGCGGGACAGGGGACTCACCCCTCCACTTT
NA | NA | TRBJ1-5 | TRBV6-2/TRBV6-3 | CASSYVGGFDSNQPQHF | TGTGCCAGCAGTTATGTTGGGGGGTTTGATAGCAATCAGCCCCAGCATTTT
NA | once | TRBJ2-3 | TRBV7-3 | CASSTSGTDTQYF | TGTGCCAGCAGTACCTCCGGGACAGATACGCAGTATTTT
NA | NA | TRBJ1-1 | TRBV6-1 | CASSEGVTEAFF | TGTGCCAGCAGTGAGGGAGTCACTGAAGCTTTCTTT
TRBD2 | NA | TRBJ2-1 | TRBV5-4 | CASSLVASGSGEQFF | TGTGCCAGCAGCTTGGTGGCTAGCGGGAGCGGTGAGCAGTTCTTC
TRBD2 | NA | TRBJ2-5 | TRBV11-3 | CVPGTSGRVGETQYF | TGTGTACCGGGGACTAGCGGGAGGGTAGGGGAGACCCAGTACTTC
TRBD1 | NA | TRBJ1-2 | TRBV5-1 | CASSSTGGSYGYTF | TGCGCCAGCAGCTCAACAGGGGGGAGCTATGGCTACACCTTC
TRBD2 | NA | TRBJ2-1 | TRBV6-1 | CASSEGFLAGDDNEQFF | TGTGCCAGCAGTGAAGGTTTCTTGGCGGGAGACGACAATGAGCAGTTCTTC
TRBD1 | once | TRBJ1-1 | TRBV12-5 | CASGLPHLTGEAFF | TGTGCTAGTGGTTTGCCCCACTTGACAGGGGAAGCTTTCTTT
TRBD1 | many | TRBJ1-1 | TRBV19 | CASSETGTVSEAFF | TGTGCCAGTAGTGAGACAGGGACGGTTTCGGAAGCTTTCTTT
NA | NA | TRBJ1-4 | TRBV7-6 | CASSRQGNSGEKLFF | TGTGCCAGCAGTCGTCAAGGGAATTCGGGGGAAAAACTGTTTTTT
NA | NA | TRBJ1-1 | TRBV4-3 | CASSQDLQAGWNTEAFF | TGCGCCAGCAGCCAAGACCTACAGGCTGGATGGAACACTGAAGCTTTCTTT
TRBD1 | NA | TRBJ1-4 | TRBV5-6 | CASSLGQEKTREKLFF | TGTGCCAGCAGCCTCGGACAGGAGAAGACTAGGGAAAAACTGTTTTTT
NA | NA | TRBJ1-1 | TRBV7-9 | CASSLTAGANTEAFF | TGTGCCAGCAGCTTAACGGCAGGGGCGAACACTGAAGCTTTCTTT